This T cell receptor (beta chain) was obtained from a study of blood T cell repertoires in COVID-19. On the study more broadly: COVID-19 samples from acute and convalescent phases originated in the United States, Italy and Spain.

This clone was observed a few times. The protocol was immunoSEQ multiplex PCR, while the TCRdb copy is restricted to in-frame clones and leaves out a portion. The sample shows about 190,000 clones, 82% of them seen only once. This TCR came from an elderly woman with active or convalescent COVID-19. The sequenced sample was peripheral blood.

CDR3 bases: TGTGCCAGCAGTGGAGGTATTTGGGCCCTCCACTTT. It yields the protein CASSGGIWALHF. The chain recombines TRBV28 with TRBJ1-6; D not resolved. Germline loops: CDR1 MDHEN, CDR2 SYDVKM. CDR3 size: 12 residues. Trimming left V 5 bases short and J 14 bases short, with 13 bases between.